Listed here are 11 T cell receptor beta chains from one sample, sequenced in a study of T-cell reconstitution after alpha-beta-depleted transplantation in children. Preparing the TCRbeta library involved the use of unique molecular identifiers. TCRdb called the PCR reads again in MiXCR, with one record for every CDR3 protein. The sample consists of hundreds of thousands of distinct CDR3 sequences, about an eighth of them appearing once. Specimen: PBMCs from the stem cell graft donor, collected from the stem cell graft. These receptors originate from a human donor who donated a stem cell graft to a child with combined immunodeficiency.

This clonotype was seen only a few times. The chain employs TRBV15 and TRBJ2-7; D might be TRBD1 or TRBD2, each matching 6 bases. The V and J ends lost 0 bases and 9 bases respectively, with 18 bases between them. From germline, CDR1 is LNHNV and CDR2 YYDKDF (reference sequence). The CDR3 is 15 residues long. The CDR3 spells CATSRDGGPGDGQYF. The CDR3 region has the DNA TGTGCCACCAGCAGAGATGGGGGGCCGGGTGACGGGCAGTACTTC.

As to this clonotype: One end of the junction does not line up with germline, which may come from a read error. J is TRBJ2-7 and V is TRBV7-8; D gene ambiguous. Germline assignment: CDR1 SGHVS and CDR2 FQNEAQ. CDR3 length: 13 residues. The DNA for the CDR3 is TGTGCCAGCAGCTCCGGACGGTTGGCCAATACCCACTTC. Residues: CASSSGRLANTHF.

This clonotype was picked up a small number of times. In DNA form, the CDR3 reads TGTGCCTGGAGCCCGGGCCAGGGGAACCACCTGAATGAGCAGTTCTTC. It codes for CAWSPGQGNHLNEQFF. The V and J genes are TRBV30 and TRBJ2-1; possible D gene TRBD1, 6 bases. Trimming cost V 3 bases and J 7 bases, with 22 bases left between them. The CDR3 contains 16 residues. Germline V gene sequence: CDR1 GTSNPN, CDR2 SVGIG (reference sequence).

This clonotype was observed many times. The V and J genes are TRBV29-1 and TRBJ2-1, with TRBD2 identical over 9 bases. CDR1 and CDR2 from the germline V gene are SQVTM and ANQGSEA. CDR3 length equals 16 residues. V trimming: 0 bases; J trimming: 4 bases; junction bases outside the gene matches: 7. The CDR3 nucleotides read TGCAGCGTTGAAGATCTGAGCGGGAGGTTATACAATGAGCAGTTCTTC. Amino acids: CSVEDLSGRLYNEQFF.

Notes on this clonotype: This may come from a read error, since a much larger clone is one base off. J is TRBJ1-5 and V is TRBV12-3 or TRBV12-4; weak D call: TRBD1 (5 bases). The CDR3 length is 15 residues. The CDR3 loop is CASSLSGLEDHPQHF. CDR3 nucleotide sequence: TGTGCCAGCAGTTTGTCAGGGCTAGAGGATCATCCCCAGCATTTT.

This clonotype has just a few counts. The J gene is TRBJ2-5, the V gene TRBV6-1; 7 bases match TRBD1. With 6 bases clipped from V and 4 bases from J, the junction kept 8 bases outside the gene matches. The germline gives CDR1 MNHNS, CDR2 SASEGT. The CDR3 length is 14 residues. CDR3 amino acids: CASSPDRDGETQYF. DNA of the CDR3: TGTGCCAGCAGCCCCGACAGGGATGGAGAGACCCAGTACTTC.

This clonotype was detected only a few times. The V and J genes are TRBV6-5 and TRBJ2-1, with unresolved D. V was clipped by 8 bases and J by 0 bases, with 11 bases between them. The CDR3 runs to 14 residues. CDR1 and CDR2 from the germline V gene are MNHEY and SVGAGI. The CDR3 coding sequence is TGTGCCAGCTGGACGGATAGCTCCTACAATGAGCAGTTCTTC. This translates into CASWTDSSYNEQFF.

There are a few counts of this clonotype. This sequence joins TRBV12-3 or TRBV12-4 and TRBJ1-2; tentative D call: TRBD1 (5 bases). V lost 4 bases, J lost 0 bases, and 12 bases lay in between. The CDR3 consists of 15 residues. CDR3 DNA: TGTGCCAGCAGTTCTGTGACAGATCCTAACTATGGCTACACCTTC. Its translation is CASSSVTDPNYGYTF.

This clonotype was seen more than once but under ten times. The chain combines TRBV6-2 or TRBV6-3 with TRBJ2-3, with D maybe TRBD1 (7 bases). The germline gives CDR1 MNHEY, CDR2 SVGEGT. The CDR3 has 13 amino acids. Trimming removed 5 bases at V and 4 bases at J, with 10 bases between. CDR3: CASSQGGPDTQYF. CDR3 sequence (DNA): TGTGCCAGCAGTCAGGGGGGACCAGATACGCAGTATTTT.

In this sample, this clonotype turned up many times. CDR3 sequence reads: CSASGTENSYEQYF. As DNA, the CDR3 is TGCAGTGCGTCCGGGACAGAAAACTCCTACGAGCAGTACTTC. The V and J genes are TRBV20-1 and TRBJ2-7, with 7 bases lining up with TRBD1. This CDR3 is 14 amino acids long. The J segment lost 0 bases and the V segment lost 6 bases, leaving 8 bases of the junction unmatched. Germline values: CDR1 DFQATT, CDR2 SNEGSKA (reference sequence).

The V and J genes are TRBV11-1 and TRBJ2-5; 8 positions match TRBD1. V gave up 0 bases and J gave up 0 bases; unmatched junction bases: 9. This CDR3 is built from 18 residues. The V gene's germline CDR1 is SGHAT and CDR2 FQDESV (reference sequence). The CDR3 DNA is TGTGCCAGCAGCTTAGCCCTGACGCACAGGGGGGACCAAGAGACCCAGTACTTC. This gives the protein CASSLALTHRGDQETQYF.